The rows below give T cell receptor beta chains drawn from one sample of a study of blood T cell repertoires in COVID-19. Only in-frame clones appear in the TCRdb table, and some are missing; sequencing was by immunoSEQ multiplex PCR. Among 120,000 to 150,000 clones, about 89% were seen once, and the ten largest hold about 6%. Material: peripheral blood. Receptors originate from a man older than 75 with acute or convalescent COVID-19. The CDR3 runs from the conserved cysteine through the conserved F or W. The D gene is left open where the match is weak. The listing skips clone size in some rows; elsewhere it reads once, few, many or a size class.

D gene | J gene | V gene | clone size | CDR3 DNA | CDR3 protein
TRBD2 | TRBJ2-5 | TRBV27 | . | TGTGCCAGCAGTTTCGCTAGCGGGGCACAAGAGACCCAGTACTTC | CASSFASGAQETQYF
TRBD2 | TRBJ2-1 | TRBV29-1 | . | TGCAGCGTTGAAGGGGGGGGTAGCGGGGCTTGGTACAATGAGCAGTTCTTC | CSVEGGGSGAWYNEQFF
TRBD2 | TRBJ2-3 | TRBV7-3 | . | TGTGCCAGCAGCGCGGGAGAATACTTGGGTACGCAGTATTTT | CASSAGEYLGTQYF
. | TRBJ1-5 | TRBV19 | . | TGTGCCAGTAACTATTTTGGGAGCAATCAGCCCCAGCATTTT | CASNYFGSNQPQHF
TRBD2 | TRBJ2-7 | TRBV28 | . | TGTGCCAGCAGTTTGGGAGGGTCCTACGAGCAGTACTTC | CASSLGGSYEQYF
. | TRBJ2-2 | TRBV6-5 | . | TGTGCCAGCAGCACAACAGGAAACACCGGGGAGCTGTTTTTT | CASSTTGNTGELFF
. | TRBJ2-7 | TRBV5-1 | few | TGCGCCAGCAGCTTGACAGGTTACTCATACGAGCAGTACTTC | CASSLTGYSYEQYF
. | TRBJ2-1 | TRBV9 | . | TGTGCCAGCAGCGTAGCTCTGACAGGCTCCCTCAATGAGCAGTTCTTC | CASSVALTGSLNEQFF
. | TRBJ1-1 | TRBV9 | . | TGTGCCAGCAGCGTGCTTGGAGAGAACACTGAAACTTTCTTT | CASSVLGENTETFF
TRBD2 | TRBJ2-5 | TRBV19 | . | TGTGCCAGTAGTATAGATGGAGTAGCGGGGAACCAAGAGACCCAGTACTTC | CASSIDGVAGNQETQYF
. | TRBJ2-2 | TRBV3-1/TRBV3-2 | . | TGTGCCAGCAGCCCCCGTTCTGAGGTTACCGGGGAGCTGTTTTTT | CASSPRSEVTGELFF
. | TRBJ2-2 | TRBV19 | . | TGTGCCAGTAGGGTAGCGGTGGGTGCCGGGGAGCTGTTTTTT | CASRVAVGAGELFF
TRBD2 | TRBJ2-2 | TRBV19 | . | TGTGCCAGTAGCCCCTATCCGGGACTAGCGGGAGGGTTTTACACCGGGGAGCTGTTTTTT | CASSPYPGLAGGFYTGELFF
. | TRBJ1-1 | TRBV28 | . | TGTGCCAGCACCAGCGGTACTCCAAGGGACACTGAAGCTTTCTTT | CASTSGTPRDTEAFF
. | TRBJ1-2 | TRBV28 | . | TGTGCCAGCAGTTTGGCCCTCAGGGAGGGGAGAGGCTACACCTTC | CASSLALREGRGYTF
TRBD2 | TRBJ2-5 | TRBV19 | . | TGTGCCAGTAGCCCAGTTGCGGGGGGTAGGGAGACCCAGTACTTC | CASSPVAGGRETQYF
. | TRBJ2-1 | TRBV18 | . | TGTGCCAGCTCACCTGCGGGCGCATACAATGAGCAGTTCTTC | CASSPAGAYNEQFF
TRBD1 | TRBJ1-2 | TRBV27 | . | TGTGCCAGCAGTTTTGGACAGGGAGGATATGGCTACACCTTC | CASSFGQGGYGYTF
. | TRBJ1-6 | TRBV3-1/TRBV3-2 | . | TGTGCCAGCAGCCAGGGGCAGGGGTCTCCTTTTTATAATTCACCCCTCCACTTT | CASSQGQGSPFYNSPLHF
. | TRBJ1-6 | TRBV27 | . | TGTGCCAGCAGTTTAGGTCCAGGGTTTGGATATAATTCACCCCTCCACTTT | CASSLGPGFGYNSPLHF
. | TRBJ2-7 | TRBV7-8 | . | TGTGCCAGCAGCTTAGTTTTAGAATACGAGCAGTACTTC | CASSLVLEYEQYF
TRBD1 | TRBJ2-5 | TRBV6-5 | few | TGTGCCAGCAGGAGAGGACAGGGGAAAGAGACCCAGTACTTC | CASRRGQGKETQYF
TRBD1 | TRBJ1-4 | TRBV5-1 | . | TGCGCCAGCAGCTTCCAGGGGGCAACTAATGAAAAACTGTTTTTT | CASSFQGATNEKLFF
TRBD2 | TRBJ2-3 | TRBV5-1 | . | TGCGCCAGCAGCCCGGGACTAGCGGGGGGGATCGGAACGAATACGCAGTATTTT | CASSPGLAGGIGTNTQYF
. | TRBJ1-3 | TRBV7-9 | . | TGTGCCAGCAGCCCGACGGAGAGCTCTGGAAACACCATATATTTT | CASSPTESSGNTIYF
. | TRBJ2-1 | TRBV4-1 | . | TGCGCCAGCAGCCAAGGTGAACAATCCTTTAGCGAGCAGTTCTTC | CASSQGEQSFSEQFF
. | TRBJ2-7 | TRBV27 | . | TGTGCCAGTGTGGGGGCGGGGGTCCGCGAGCAGTACTTC | CASVGAGVREQYF
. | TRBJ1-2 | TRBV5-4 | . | TGTGCCAGCAGCTTGGCCCAGGTCTCCTTCTATGGCTACACCTTC | CASSLAQVSFYGYTF
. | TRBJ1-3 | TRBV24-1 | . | TGTGCCACCAGTGATTTCCGAATCCAGGGGACATCTCCTGGAAACACCATATATTTT | CATSDFRIQGTSPGNTIYF
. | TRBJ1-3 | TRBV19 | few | TGTGCCAGCCGGAGCTTGTCTGGAAACACCATATATTTT | CASRSLSGNTIYF
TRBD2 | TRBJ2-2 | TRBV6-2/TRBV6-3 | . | TGTGCCAGCAGTTACTCGGCGGGAGGGCCCACCGGGGAGCTGTTTTTT | CASSYSAGGPTGELFF
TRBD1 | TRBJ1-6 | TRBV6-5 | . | TGTGCCAGCAGTTACCGGGACAGGGCGGATTCACCCCTCCACTTT | CASSYRDRADSPLHF
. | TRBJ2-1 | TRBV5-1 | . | TGCGCCAGCAGCTTGGTAACAAACACCTACAATGAGCAGTTCTTC | CASSLVTNTYNEQFF
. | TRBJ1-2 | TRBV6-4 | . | TGTGCCAGCAGTGCGACGGGTAACTATGGCTACACCTTC | CASSATGNYGYTF
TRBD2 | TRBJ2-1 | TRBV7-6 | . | TGTGCCAGCAGCCCTAGCCGGACTAGCGGTTACAATGAGCAGTTCTTC | CASSPSRTSGYNEQFF
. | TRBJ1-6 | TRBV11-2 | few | TGTGCCAGCAGCTTAGCCCCGGGTTGGGTTTCACCCCTCCACTTT | CASSLAPGWVSPLHF
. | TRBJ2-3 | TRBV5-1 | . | TGCGCCAGCAGTCGAGGACCGTCACAGGAAACAGATACGCAGTATTTT | CASSRGPSQETDTQYF
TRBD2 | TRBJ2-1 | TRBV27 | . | TGTGCCAGCAGACCAACATTACCGGGACTAGCGGGGGACGGGCACAATGAGCAGTTCTTC | CASRPTLPGLAGDGHNEQFF
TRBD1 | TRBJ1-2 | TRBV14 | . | TGTGCCAGCAGCCAAGGACAGGGGAAGGGCTACACCTTC | CASSQGQGKGYTF
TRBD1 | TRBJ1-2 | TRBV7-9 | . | TGTGCCAGCAGCTTCGGACAGGTAGATGGCTACACCTTC | CASSFGQVDGYTF
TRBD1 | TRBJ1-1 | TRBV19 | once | TGTGCCAGCACGACAGGGGGAGGGAACACTGAAGCTTTCTTT | CASTTGGGNTEAFF
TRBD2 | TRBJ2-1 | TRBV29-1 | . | TGCAGCGTTGGTCTGGCTAGCGGGGGGGCCGGTGAGCAGTTCTTC | CSVGLASGGAGEQFF
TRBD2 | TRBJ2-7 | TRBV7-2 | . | TGTGCCAGCAGCCTTAGCGGGGGCACCTCCTACGAGCAGTACTTC | CASSLSGGTSYEQYF
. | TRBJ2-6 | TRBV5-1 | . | TGCGCCAGCAGCCCAGACAGAGCTGGGGCCAACGTCCTGACTTTC | CASSPDRAGANVLTF
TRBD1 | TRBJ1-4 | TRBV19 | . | TGTGCCAGTAGTATCGCCTTGCAGACAGGGGGCGAAAAACTGTTTTTT | CASSIALQTGGEKLFF
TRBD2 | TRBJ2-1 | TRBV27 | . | TGTGCCAGCAGTTTGGGACTAGCGAGAAACAATGAGCAGTTCTTC | CASSLGLARNNEQFF
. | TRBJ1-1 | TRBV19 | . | TGTGCCAGTAGTTTTCGGGAAATGAACACTGAAGCTTTCTTT | CASSFREMNTEAFF
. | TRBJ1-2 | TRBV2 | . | TGTGCCAGCAGTGAAGCGCGGGCGTCGGGCTACACCTTC | CASSEARASGYTF
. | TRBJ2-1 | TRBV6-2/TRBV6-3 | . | TGTGCCAGCAGTTTCCTCTCGACTATGAAGAATGAGCAGTTCTTC | CASSFLSTMKNEQFF
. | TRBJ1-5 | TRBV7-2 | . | TGTGCCAGCAGCTTCCAGGGGCAAGAGCCCCAGCATTTT | CASSFQGQEPQHF
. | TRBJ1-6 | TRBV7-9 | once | TGTGCCAGCAGCTCAGGGGCCGGCTATAATTCACCCCTCCACTTT | CASSSGAGYNSPLHF
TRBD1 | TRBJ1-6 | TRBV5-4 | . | TGTGCCAGCAGCTTGGGGGGACAGGGTTCACCCCTCCACTTT | CASSLGGQGSPLHF
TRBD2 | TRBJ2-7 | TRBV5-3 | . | TGTGCCAGAAGCTTGGACAGCCCTTTACTAGCGGGGTCCTACGAGCAGTACTTC | CARSLDSPLLAGSYEQYF
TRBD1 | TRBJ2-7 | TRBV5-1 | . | TGCGCCATCAGGACAGGCGTTAAAAGATCCTACGAGCAGTACTTC | CAIRTGVKRSYEQYF